The clone carrying this T cell receptor beta chain was seen only once. No antigen is known for it. The data belong to a study of PD-L1 blockade in urothelial cancer. Study as a whole: Analyzed time points were 3 weeks (second dose) and 6 weeks after therapy began. Blood samples contained a median roughly 150,000 T cells. Broader study findings: Durable-benefit patients expanded tumor-associated blood clones more at 3 weeks.

V shed 4 bases and J 6 bases; nucleotides not matched to a gene: 13. Germline assignment: CDR1 LNHDA and CDR2 SQIVND (reference sequence). The CDR3 runs 16 residues. Time point specified: peripheral blood 6 weeks after treatment start. Per-patient samples, pretreatment and on-treatment, numbered 1 to 8. Profiling relied on immunoSEQ multiplex PCR, and the TCRdb table lists in-frame clones only, not all of them. Of approximately 50,000 clones in the sample, around 89% were seen once. Source: PBMCs, taken around atezolizumab (anti-PD-L1) treatment. The sequence came from a man aged 55 to 69 with urothelial cancer. V gene TRBV19 combines with J gene TRBJ2-7, with 9 bases identical to TRBD2. CDR3 bases: TGTGCCAGTAGTACCCTGGGCCTAGCGGGATTACTCGAGCAGTACTTC. Its protein product is CASSTLGLAGLLEQYF.